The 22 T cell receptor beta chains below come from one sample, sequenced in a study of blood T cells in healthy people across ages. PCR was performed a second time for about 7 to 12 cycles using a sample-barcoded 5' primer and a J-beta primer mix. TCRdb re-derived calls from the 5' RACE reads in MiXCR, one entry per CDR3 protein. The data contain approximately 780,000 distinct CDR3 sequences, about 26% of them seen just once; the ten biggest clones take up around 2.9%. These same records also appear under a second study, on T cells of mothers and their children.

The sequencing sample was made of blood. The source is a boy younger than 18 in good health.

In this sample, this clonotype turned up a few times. CDR3 amino acids: CAWRGQGLGIQYF. The CDR3 DNA reads as TGTGCCTGGAGGGGACAGGGTCTTGGCATTCAGTACTTC. The chain combines TRBV30 with TRBJ2-4, with 9 bases aligning to TRBD1. The CDR3 is made up of 13 amino acids. CDR1 GTSNPN and CDR2 SVGIG come from the germline V gene (reference sequence). The ends lost 3 bases at V and 9 bases at J; junction bases unmatched: 6.

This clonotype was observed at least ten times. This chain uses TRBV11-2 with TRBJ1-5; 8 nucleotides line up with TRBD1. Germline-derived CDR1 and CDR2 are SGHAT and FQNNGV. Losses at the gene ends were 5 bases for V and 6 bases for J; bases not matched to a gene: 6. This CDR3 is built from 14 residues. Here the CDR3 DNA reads TGTGCCAGCAGCCCAGGGGGCGCGGGTCAGCCCCAGCATTTT. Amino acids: CASSPGGAGQPQHF.

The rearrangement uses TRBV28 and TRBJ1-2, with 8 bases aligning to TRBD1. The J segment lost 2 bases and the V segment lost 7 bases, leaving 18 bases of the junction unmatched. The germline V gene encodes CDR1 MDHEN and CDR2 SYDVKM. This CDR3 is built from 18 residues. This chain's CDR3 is CASIDRGSVRVGNYGYTF. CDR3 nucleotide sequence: TGTGCCAGCATAGACAGGGGCTCTGTCAGAGTCGGGAACTATGGCTACACCTTC.

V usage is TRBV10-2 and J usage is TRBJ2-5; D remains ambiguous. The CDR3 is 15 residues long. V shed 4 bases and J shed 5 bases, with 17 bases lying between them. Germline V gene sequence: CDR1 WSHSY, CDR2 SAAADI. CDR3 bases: TGCGCCAGCAGTGCCTCTAGAGGTGTAGGGGAGACCCAGTACTTC. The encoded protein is CASSASRGVGETQYF.

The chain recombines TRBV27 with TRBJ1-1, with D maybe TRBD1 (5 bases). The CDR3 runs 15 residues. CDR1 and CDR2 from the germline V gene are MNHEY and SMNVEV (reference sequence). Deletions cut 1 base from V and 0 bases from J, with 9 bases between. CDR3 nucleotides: TGTGCCAGCAGTTTATTATGGGGGGTGAACACTGAAGCTTTCTTT. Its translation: CASSLLWGVNTEAFF.

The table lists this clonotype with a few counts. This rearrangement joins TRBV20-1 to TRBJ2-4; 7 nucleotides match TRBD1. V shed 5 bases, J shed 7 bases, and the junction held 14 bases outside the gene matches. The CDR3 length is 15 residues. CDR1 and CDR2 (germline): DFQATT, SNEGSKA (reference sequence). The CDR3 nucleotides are TGCAGTGCTTTATTATCCGGGACAGCGAAGAACATTCAGTACTTC. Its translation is CSALLSGTAKNIQYF.

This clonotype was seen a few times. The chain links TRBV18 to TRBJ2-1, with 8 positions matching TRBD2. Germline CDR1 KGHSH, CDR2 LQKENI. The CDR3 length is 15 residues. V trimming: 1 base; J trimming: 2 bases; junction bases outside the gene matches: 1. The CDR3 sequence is CASSPLAGTYNEQFF. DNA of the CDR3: TGTGCCAGCTCACCACTAGCGGGGACCTACAATGAGCAGTTCTTC.

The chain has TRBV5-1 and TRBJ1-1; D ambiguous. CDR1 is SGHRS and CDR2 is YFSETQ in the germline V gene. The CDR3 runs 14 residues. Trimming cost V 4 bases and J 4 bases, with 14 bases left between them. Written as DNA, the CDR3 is TGCGCCAGCAGCCCGGAAGTCCTGGGCACTGAAGCTTTCTTT. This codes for CASSPEVLGTEAFF.

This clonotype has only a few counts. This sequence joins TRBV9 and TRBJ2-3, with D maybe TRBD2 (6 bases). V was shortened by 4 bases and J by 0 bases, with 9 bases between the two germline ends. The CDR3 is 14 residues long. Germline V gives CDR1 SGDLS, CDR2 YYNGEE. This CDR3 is CASSIGLSTDTQYF. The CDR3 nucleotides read TGTGCCAGCAGCATTGGACTAAGCACAGATACGCAGTATTTT.

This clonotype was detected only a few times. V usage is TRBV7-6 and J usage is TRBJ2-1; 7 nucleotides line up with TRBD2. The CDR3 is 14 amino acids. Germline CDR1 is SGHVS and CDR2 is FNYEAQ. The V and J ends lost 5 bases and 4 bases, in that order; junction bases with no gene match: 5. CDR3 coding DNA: TGTGCCAGCAGCGTCTTCGGGGGGTACAATGAGCAGTTCTTC. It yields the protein CASSVFGGYNEQFF.

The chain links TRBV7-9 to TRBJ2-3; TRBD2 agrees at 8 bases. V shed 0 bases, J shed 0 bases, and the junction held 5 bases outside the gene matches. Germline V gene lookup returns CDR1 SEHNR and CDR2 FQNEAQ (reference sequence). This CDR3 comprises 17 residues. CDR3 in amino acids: CASSLAASGWSTDTQYF. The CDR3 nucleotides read TGTGCCAGCAGCTTAGCGGCTAGCGGGTGGAGCACAGATACGCAGTATTTT.

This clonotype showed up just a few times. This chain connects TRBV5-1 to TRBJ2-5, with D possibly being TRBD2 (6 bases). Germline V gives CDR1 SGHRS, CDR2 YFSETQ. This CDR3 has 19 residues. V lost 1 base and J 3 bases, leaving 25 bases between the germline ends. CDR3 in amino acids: CASSLKLRTSGDREETQYF. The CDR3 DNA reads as TGCGCCAGCAGCTTGAAATTAAGGACGTCGGGGGATCGGGAAGAGACCCAGTACTTC.

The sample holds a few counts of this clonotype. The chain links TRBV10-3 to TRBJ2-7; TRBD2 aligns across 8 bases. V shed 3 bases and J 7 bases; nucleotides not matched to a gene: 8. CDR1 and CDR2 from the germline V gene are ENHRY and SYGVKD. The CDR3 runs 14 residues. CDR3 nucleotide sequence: TGTGCCATCAGTGACCAGCGGGGGCCCACGGAGCAGTACTTC. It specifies CAISDQRGPTEQYF.

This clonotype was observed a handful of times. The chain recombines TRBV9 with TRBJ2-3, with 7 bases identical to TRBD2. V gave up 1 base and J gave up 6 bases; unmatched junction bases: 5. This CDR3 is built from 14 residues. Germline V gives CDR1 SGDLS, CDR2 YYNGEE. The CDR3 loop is CASSVRVSGDTQYF. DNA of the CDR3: TGTGCCAGCAGCGTAAGGGTTAGCGGGGATACGCAGTATTTT. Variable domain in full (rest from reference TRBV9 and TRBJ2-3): DSGVTQTPKHLITATGQRVTLRCSPRSGDLSVYWYQQSLDQGLQFLIQYYNGEERAKGNILERFSAQQFPDLHSELNLSSLELGDSALYFCASSVRVSGDTQYFGPGTRLTVL.

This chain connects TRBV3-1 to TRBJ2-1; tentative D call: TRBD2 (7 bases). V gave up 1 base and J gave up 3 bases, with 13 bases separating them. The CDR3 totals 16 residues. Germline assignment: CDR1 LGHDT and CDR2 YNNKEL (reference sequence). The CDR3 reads CASSQGRGGFYNEQFF. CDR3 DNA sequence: TGTGCCAGCAGCCAAGGGAGGGGGGGATTCTACAATGAGCAGTTCTTC.

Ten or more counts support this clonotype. CDR3 nucleotide sequence: TGTGCCAGCAGCTCAAGCCTCGGAGAGACCCAGTACTTC. It yields the protein CASSSSLGETQYF. The V call is TRBV3-1, the J call TRBJ2-5; D is unresolved. Germline CDR1 is LGHDT and CDR2 is YNNKEL (reference sequence). CDR3 length equals 13 residues. The V and J ends lost 5 bases and 4 bases respectively, with 11 bases between them.

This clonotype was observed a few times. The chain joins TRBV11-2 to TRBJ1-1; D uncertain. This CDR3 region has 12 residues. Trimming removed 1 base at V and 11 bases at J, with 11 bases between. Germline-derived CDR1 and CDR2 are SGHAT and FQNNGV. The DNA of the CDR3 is TGTGCCAGCAGCTTAGTCGGCGAAGGGGCTTTCTTT. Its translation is CASSLVGEGAFF. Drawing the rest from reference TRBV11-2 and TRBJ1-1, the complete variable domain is EAGVAQSPRYKIIEKRQSVAFWCNPISGHATLYWYQQILGQGPKLLIQFQNNGVVDDSQLPKDRFSAERLKGVDSTLKIQPAKLEDSAVYLCASSLVGEGAFFGQGTRLTVV.

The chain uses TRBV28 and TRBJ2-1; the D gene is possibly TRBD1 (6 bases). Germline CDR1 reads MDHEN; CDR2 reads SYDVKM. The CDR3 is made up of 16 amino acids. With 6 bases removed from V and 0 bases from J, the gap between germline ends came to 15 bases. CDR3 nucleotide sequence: TGTGCCAGCAGACCGGAAACAGGGTACTCCTACAATGAGCAGTTCTTC. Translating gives CASRPETGYSYNEQFF.

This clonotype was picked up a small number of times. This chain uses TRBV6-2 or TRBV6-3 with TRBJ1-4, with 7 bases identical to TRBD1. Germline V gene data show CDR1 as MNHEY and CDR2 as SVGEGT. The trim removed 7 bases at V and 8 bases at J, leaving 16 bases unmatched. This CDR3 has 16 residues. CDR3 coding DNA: TGTGCCAGCACTGTGACAGGGTCGTTCGAACCGGAAAAACTGTTTTTT. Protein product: CASTVTGSFEPEKLFF.

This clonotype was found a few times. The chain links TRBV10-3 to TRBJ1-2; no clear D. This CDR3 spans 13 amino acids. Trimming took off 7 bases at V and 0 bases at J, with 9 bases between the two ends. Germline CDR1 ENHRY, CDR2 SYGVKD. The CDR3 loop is CAITSGANYGYTF. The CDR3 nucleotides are TGTGCCATCACCAGCGGGGCTAACTATGGCTACACCTTC.

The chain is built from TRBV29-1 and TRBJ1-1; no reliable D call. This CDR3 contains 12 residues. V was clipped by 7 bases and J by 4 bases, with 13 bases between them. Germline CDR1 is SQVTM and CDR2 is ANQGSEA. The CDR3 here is CSAVPQITEAFF. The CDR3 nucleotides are TGCAGCGCTGTTCCCCAGATCACTGAAGCTTTCTTT.

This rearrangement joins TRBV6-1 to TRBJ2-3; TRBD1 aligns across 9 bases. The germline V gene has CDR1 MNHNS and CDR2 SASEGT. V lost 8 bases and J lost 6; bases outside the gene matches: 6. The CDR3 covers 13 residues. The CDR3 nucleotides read TGTGCCAGCCTGGACAGGGGAGGGGATACGCAGTATTTT. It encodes CASLDRGGDTQYF.